This T cell receptor (beta chain) was recorded in a study of cytomegalovirus exposure and HLA in healthy donors. There are a few counts of this clone. PCR employed 60 Vbeta and 13 Jbeta primers. TCRdb's table, derived via immunoSEQ multiplex PCR, lists solely in-frame clones and lacks some. The profile shows more than 100,000 clones, 15% of them singletons. The CDR3 totals 13 residues. Germline CDR1 is SGHTA and CDR2 is FQGTGA. V lost 6 bases, J lost 6 bases, and 15 bases lay in between. The chain carries TRBV7-3 and TRBJ2-7; D is possibly TRBD1 (5 bases). The receptor was derived from a woman younger than 30 in good health and CMV-seronegative. Sequences were obtained from PBMCs. CDR3 coding DNA: TGTGCCAGCAGTTTAGACAGTCCACCCGAGCAGTACTTC. It encodes CASSLDSPPEQYF.